The rows below give T cell receptor beta chains drawn from one sample of a study of shared clonotypes between healthy human individuals. Measured with immunoSEQ multiplex PCR; TCRdb has only the in-frame clones, and not every one. The table includes 550,000 to 800,000 clones, around 74% detected once. Sequencing was performed on memory CD4+ T cells sorted from blood. The receptor source for this set is a woman in her 30s in good health. CDR3s include the opening cysteine and the closing phenylalanine or tryptophan.

J,V,CDR3
TRBJ1-1,TRBV19,CASSISQIMNTEAFF
TRBJ1-4,TRBV28,CASSTTTGSQRKLFF
TRBJ1-3,TRBV28,CASSGGVSGNTIYF
TRBJ2-7,TRBV5-5,CASSLLPSQGELSQYF
TRBJ2-7,TRBV6-1,CASSASRRGTYEQYF
TRBJ2-7,TRBV2,CASSWDRVTDEQYF
TRBJ1-3,TRBV28,CASSLDRPSGNTIYF
TRBJ2-1,TRBV30,CAWAGAYNEQFF
TRBJ2-1,TRBV5-1,CASSQDSSSYNEQFF
TRBJ1-5,TRBV21-1,CASSSWGVCGNQPQHF
TRBJ2-1,TRBV25-1,CASSDTGLAGGVYNEQFF
TRBJ2-7,TRBV27,CASSLWTGEGEQYF
TRBJ1-1,TRBV7-2,CASSTRGGTNTEAFF
TRBJ1-5,TRBV10-3,CAISDRGDNQPQHF
TRBJ1-5,TRBV6-5,CASSYTGASNQPQHF
TRBJ2-1,TRBV6-1,CASSVTAARPFF
TRBJ2-5,TRBV6-9,CASSYSHPTETQYF
TRBJ2-2,TRBV27,CASRSAAGGKLGELFF